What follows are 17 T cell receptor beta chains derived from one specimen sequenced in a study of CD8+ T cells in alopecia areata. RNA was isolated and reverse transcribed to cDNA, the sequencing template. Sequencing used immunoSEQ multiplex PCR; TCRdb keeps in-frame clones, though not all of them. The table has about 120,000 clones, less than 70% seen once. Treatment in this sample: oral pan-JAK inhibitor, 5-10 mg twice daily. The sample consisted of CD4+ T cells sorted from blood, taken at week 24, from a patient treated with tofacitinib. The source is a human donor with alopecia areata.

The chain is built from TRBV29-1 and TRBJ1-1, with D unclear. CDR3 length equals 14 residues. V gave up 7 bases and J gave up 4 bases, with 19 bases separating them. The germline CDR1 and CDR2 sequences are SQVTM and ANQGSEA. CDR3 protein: CSGEMWQDGTEAFF. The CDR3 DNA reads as TGCAGCGGTGAGATGTGGCAGGATGGCACTGAAGCTTTCTTT.

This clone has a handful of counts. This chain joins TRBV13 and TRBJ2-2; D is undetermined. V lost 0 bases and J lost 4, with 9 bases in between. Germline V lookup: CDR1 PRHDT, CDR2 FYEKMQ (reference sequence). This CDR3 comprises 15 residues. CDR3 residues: CASSLGGAVTGELFF. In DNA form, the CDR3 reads TGTGCCAGCAGCTTAGGGGGCGCCGTCACCGGGGAGCTGTTTTTT.

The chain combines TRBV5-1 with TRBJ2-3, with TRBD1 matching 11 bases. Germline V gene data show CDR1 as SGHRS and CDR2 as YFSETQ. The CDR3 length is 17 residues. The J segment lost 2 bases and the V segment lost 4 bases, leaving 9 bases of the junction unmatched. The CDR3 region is CASSLRRTGGVTDTQYF. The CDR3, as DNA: TGCGCCAGCAGCCTGAGAAGGACAGGGGGCGTCACAGATACGCAGTATTTT. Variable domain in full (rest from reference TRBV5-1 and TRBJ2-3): KAGVTQTPRYLIKTRGQQVTLSCSPISGHRSVSWYQQTPGQGLQFLFEYFSETQRNKGNFPGRFSGRQFSNSRSEMNVSTLELGDSALYLCASSLRRTGGVTDTQYFGPGTRLTVL.

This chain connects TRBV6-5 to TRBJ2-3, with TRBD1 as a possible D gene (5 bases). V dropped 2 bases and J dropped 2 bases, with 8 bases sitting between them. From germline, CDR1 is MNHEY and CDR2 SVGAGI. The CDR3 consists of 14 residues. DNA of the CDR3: TGTGCCAGCAGTTACGTCAGGGCCACAGATACGCAGTATTTT. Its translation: CASSYVRATDTQYF.

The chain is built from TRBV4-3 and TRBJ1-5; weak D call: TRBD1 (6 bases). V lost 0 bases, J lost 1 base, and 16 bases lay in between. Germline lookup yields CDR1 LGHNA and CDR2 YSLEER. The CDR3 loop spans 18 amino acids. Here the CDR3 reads CASSQDPPLTGSNQPQHF. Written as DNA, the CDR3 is TGCGCCAGCAGCCAAGATCCTCCACTGACAGGCAGCAATCAGCCCCAGCATTTT.

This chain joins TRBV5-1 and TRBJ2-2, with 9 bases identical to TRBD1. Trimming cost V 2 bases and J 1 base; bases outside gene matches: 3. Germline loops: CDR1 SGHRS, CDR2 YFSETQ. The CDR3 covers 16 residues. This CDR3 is CASSLQGAGNTGELFF. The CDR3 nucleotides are TGCGCCAGCAGCTTACAGGGGGCGGGGAACACCGGGGAGCTGTTTTTT.

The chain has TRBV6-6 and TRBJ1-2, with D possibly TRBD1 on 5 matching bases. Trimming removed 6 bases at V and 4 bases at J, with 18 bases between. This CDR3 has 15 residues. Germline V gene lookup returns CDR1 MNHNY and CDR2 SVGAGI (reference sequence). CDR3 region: CASRLLGDPGYGYTF. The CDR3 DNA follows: TGTGCCAGCAGGCTCTTAGGGGATCCCGGCTATGGCTACACCTTC.

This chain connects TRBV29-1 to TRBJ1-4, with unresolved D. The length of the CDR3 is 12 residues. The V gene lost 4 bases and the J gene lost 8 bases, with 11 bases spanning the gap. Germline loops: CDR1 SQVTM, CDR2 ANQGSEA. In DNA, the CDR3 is TGCAGCGTTGGCCAGTTTCGAGAAAAACTGTTTTTT. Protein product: CSVGQFREKLFF.

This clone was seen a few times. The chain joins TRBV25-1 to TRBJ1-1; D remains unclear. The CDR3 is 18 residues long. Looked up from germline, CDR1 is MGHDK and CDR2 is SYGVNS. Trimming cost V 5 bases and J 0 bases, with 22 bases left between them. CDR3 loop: CASSNSPGRSLMNTEAFF. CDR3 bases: TGTGCCAGCAGTAATTCACCGGGCCGGTCCTTAATGAACACTGAAGCTTTCTTT.

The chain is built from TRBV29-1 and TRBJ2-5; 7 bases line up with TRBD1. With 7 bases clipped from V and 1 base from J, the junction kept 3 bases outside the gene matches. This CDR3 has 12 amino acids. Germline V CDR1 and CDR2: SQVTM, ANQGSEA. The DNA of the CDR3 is TGCAGCGGCAACAGGGGCCAAGAGACCCAGTACTTC. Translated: CSGNRGQETQYF.

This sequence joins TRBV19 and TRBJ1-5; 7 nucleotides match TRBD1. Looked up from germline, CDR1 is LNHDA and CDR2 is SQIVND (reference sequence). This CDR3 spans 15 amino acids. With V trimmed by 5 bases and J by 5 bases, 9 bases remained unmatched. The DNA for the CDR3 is TGTGCCAGTAGTCCGGCAGGGGGGGACGATCAGCCCCAGCATTTT. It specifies CASSPAGGDDQPQHF.

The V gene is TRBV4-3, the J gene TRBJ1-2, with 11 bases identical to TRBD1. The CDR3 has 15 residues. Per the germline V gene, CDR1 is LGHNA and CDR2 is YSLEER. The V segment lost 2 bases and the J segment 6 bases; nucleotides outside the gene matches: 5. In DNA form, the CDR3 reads TGCGCCAGCAGCCAACTCTGGACAGGGGGCGATGGCTACACCTTC. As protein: CASSQLWTGGDGYTF.

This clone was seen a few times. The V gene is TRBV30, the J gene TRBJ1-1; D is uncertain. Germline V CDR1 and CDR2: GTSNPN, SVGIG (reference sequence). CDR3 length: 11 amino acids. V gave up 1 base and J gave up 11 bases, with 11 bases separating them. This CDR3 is CAWSGLGLAFF. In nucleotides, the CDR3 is TGTGCCTGGAGTGGGCTCGGTCTGGCTTTCTTT.

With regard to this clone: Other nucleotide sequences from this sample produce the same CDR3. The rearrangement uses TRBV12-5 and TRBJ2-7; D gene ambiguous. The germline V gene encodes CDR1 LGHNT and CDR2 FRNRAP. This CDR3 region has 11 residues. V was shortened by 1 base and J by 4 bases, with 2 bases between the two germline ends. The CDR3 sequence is CASGLGYEQYF. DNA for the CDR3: TGTGCTAGTGGTTTGGGTTACGAGCAGTACTTC.

In DNA, the CDR3 is TGTGCCTGGAGTACAGGGGAGGGCGATGAGCAGTTCTTC. Translation gives CAWSTGEGDEQFF. The chain employs TRBV30 and TRBJ2-1; either TRBD1 or TRBD2 may fit D (7 bases each). Per the germline V gene, CDR1 is GTSNPN and CDR2 is SVGIG (reference sequence). Deletions cut 2 bases from V and 8 bases from J, with 13 bases between. This CDR3 has 13 amino acids. Variable domain in full (rest from reference TRBV30 and TRBJ2-1): SQTIHQWPATLVQPVGSPLSLECTVEGTSNPNLYWYRQAAGRGLQLLFYSVGIGQISSEVPQNLSASRPQDRQFILSSKKLLLSDSGFYLCAWSTGEGDEQFFGPGTRLTVL.

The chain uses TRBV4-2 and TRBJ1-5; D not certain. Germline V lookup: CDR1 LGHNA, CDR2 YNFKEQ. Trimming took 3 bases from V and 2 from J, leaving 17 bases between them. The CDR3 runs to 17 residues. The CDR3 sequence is CASSQSRAGLRNQPQHF. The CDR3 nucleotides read TGTGCCAGCAGCCAGTCAAGAGCGGGGTTGCGCAATCAGCCCCAGCATTTT.

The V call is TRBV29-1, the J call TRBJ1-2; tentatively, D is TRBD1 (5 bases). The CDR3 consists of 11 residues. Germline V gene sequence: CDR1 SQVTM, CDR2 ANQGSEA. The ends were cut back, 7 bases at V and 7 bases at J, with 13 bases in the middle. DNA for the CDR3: TGCAGCGCCTGGGGCAGGGTTGGCTACACCTTC. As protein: CSAWGRVGYTF.